This T cell receptor (beta chain) was obtained from a study of cytomegalovirus exposure and HLA in healthy donors. Study in general: Of the donors genotyped, several hundred in all, about 76% fell in the Caucasian-associated ancestry cluster.

In the case of this clone: The antigen is unknown.

Regarding donors, all were healthy bone marrow donors. Study-wide findings and caveats: The study recorded 160 or so TCR beta chains that were cytomegalovirus-associated.

This CDR3 is built from 15 residues. Trimming cost V 1 base and J 4 bases; bases outside gene matches: 4. Germline V lookup: CDR1 MNHEY, CDR2 SVGAGI. It was with 60 Vbeta and 13 Jbeta primers that the PCR ran. The assay was immunoSEQ multiplex PCR, and TCRdb's table has in-frame clones only and misses some. The profile shows about 180,000 clones, 77% of them singletons. The sequence was collected from a man between 18 and 29 years old in good health and CMV-seronegative. V usage is TRBV6-5 and J usage is TRBJ2-3; TRBD2 aligns across 8 bases. The source material was PBMCs. CDR3 sequence: CASSYWTSPPDTQYF. The CDR3, as DNA: TGTGCCAGCAGTTACTGGACTAGCCCCCCAGATACGCAGTATTTT.